This T cell receptor beta chain originates from a study of blood T cell repertoires in COVID-19. Profiled with immunoSEQ multiplex PCR; TCRdb holds only in-frame clones, not every one. The table includes some 300,000 clones, roughly 89% detected once. Researchers sorted participants into cohorts using their self-reported clinical history. Exposed participants encountered a COVID-19 case during the 2 weeks preceding study entry. This CDR3 comprises 16 residues. J was trimmed by 2 bases and V by 4 bases; bases with no gene match: 7. CDR1 MNHEY and CDR2 SVGAGI come from the germline V gene. This clone appeared once.

The sequence came from a woman in her 50s who had been exposed to COVID-19. Sequenced material: PBMCs or T cells enriched from blood (not recorded which). This sequence joins TRBV6-5 and TRBJ2-5, with 10 bases aligning to TRBD2. The CDR3 DNA is TGTGCCAGCAGTTCCGGAACGGGACTAGCGCAAGAGACCCAGTACTTC. Encoded protein: CASSSGTGLAQETQYF.